One T cell receptor beta chain is described in this entry. Its target is unknown. Trimming cost V 3 bases and J 1 base; bases outside gene matches: 9. The CDR3 has 17 amino acids. Per the germline V gene, CDR1 is MGHDK and CDR2 is SYGVNS. Time point defined: baseline pretreatment blood. Noted treatment: 15 Gy SBRT to primary tumor, nephrectomy 4 weeks later. Assay used: immunoSEQ multiplex PCR; TCRdb lists only in-frame clones, some missing. The table includes approximately 63,000 clones, roughly 79% detected once. The entry originates in a study of radiation and T cells in renal cell carcinoma. Study results and caveats: Baseline intratumoral clonotype presence is unknown without pretreatment biopsies.

This sample comprised blood, obtained from a patient whose treatment included radiotherapy and nephrectomy. The TCR sequence derives from a man between 60 and 75 years old with renal cell carcinoma. The chain employs TRBV25-1 and TRBJ2-3; TRBD2 matches at 8 bases. The CDR3 DNA reads TGTGCCAGCAGTGAGGATGGCTTGCGGGAGGGCACAGATACGCAGTATTTT. Translating gives CASSEDGLREGTDTQYF.